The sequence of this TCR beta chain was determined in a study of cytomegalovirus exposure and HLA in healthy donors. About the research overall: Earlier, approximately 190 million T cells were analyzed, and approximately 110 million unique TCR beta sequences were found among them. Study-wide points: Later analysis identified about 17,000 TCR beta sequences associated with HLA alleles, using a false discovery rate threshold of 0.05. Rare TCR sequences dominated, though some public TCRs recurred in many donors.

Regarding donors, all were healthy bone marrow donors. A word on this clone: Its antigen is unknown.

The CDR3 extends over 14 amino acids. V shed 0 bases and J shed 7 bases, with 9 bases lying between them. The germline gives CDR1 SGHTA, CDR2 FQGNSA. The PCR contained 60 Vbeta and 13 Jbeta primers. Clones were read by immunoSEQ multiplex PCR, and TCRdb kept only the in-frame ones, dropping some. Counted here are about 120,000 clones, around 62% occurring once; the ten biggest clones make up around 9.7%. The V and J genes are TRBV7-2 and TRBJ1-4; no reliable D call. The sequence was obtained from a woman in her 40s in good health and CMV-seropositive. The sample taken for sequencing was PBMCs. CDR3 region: CASSLAARGEKLFF. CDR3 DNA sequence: TGTGCCAGCAGCTTAGCCGCTAGAGGTGAAAAACTGTTTTTT.